Listed below are T cell receptor beta chains from one sample, sequenced in a study of human T cells and chemical hapten exposure. TCRdb called the RACE reads again in MiXCR, with one record for every CDR3 protein. The table shows about 45,000 distinct CDR3 sequences, with about 4.5% occurring only once. Material for sequencing was whole blood. All receptors derive from a female donor in good health. Some clones in this sample may be carry-over from other donors' samples. The CDR3 runs from the conserved cysteine through the conserved F or W. The D gene is left open where the match is weak. Clone size is given for some rows only: seen once, a few or many times, or a class if the clone is expanded.

CASSYPPDTKFEAFF | TGTGCCAGCAGTTACCCCCCGGACACCAAATTTGAAGCTTTCTTT | TRBJ1-1 | many | TRBV6-6 | -
CASSPHANNRMSAEAFF | TGTGCCAGCAGCCCCCACGCAAATAACAGGATGTCCGCTGAAGCTTTCTTT | TRBJ1-1 | few | TRBV4-2 | -
CASSQKTGLLGGTEAFF | TGTGCCAGCAGCCAAAAAACAGGGCTTCTCGGTGGCACTGAAGCTTTCTTT | TRBJ1-1 | many | TRBV3-1 | -
CASSPRQTGGVYF | TGTGCCAGCAGCCCTAGACAAACAGGGGGCGTTTACTTC | TRBJ2-7 | many | TRBV13 | TRBD1
CASSRPTSITGTDFTDTQYF | TGTGCCAGCAGCCGACCCACAAGCATCACCGGGACAGACTTCACAGATACGCAGTATTTT | TRBJ2-3 | many | TRBV11-1 | TRBD1
CSVEGSRHGYTF | TGCAGCGTTGAAGGGTCGCGGCATGGCTACACCTTC | TRBJ1-2 | few | TRBV29-1 | -
CASSYGQIYGYTF | TGTGCCAGCAGCTACGGACAGATTTACGGCTACACCTTC | TRBJ1-2 | many | TRBV7-9 | -
CASSGSNYGYTF | TGTGCCAGCAGTGGTAGTAACTATGGCTACACCTTC | TRBJ1-2 | many | TRBV25-1 | -
CASSQRGLATNRDTQYF | TGTGCCAGCAGCCAAAGGGGACTAGCGACCAACAGAGATACGCAGTATTTT | TRBJ2-3 | many | TRBV3-1 | TRBD2
CASSQRLAGFYNEQFF | TGTGCCAGCAGTCAAAGACTAGCGGGGTTCTACAATGAGCAGTTCTTC | TRBJ2-1 | - | TRBV6-1 | TRBD2
CSAGGRSGPEAFF | TGCAGTGCTGGGGGCCGCTCCGGCCCTGAAGCTTTCTTT | TRBJ1-1 | medium-sized | TRBV20-1 | -
CASSPTNGQLNSPLHF | TGTGCCAGCAGCCCTACGAACGGACAGCTTAATTCACCCCTCCACTTT | TRBJ1-6 | many | TRBV7-9 | -
CASSHRGAYEQYF | TGTGCCAGCAGTCACAGGGGGGCCTACGAGCAGTACTTC | TRBJ2-7 | many | TRBV27 | TRBD1
CASSQGPGDQPQHF | TGTGCCAGCAGCCAAGGGCCAGGGGATCAGCCCCAGCATTTT | TRBJ1-5 | many | TRBV4-2 | -